This TCR beta chain originates from a study of response to subunit inactivated influenza vaccine. The V gene's germline CDR1 is GTSNPN and CDR2 SVGIG (reference sequence). This CDR3 has 14 residues. V was trimmed by 0 bases and J by 0 bases, leaving 7 bases between them. This clonotype was seen a few times. Its specificity is unknown. The study, taken as a whole, reports: The authors put forward the suggestion that each seasonal influenza vaccination may bring in only a limited number of new T cells.

TCRdb redid the calling of the RT-PCR reads with MiXCR, one entry per CDR3 protein. There are about 800,000 distinct CDR3 sequences in the sample; around 21% occur only once, and roughly 10% lies in the top ten. The source was PBMCs from blood, collected roughly 5 days after vaccination. V gene TRBV30 combines with J gene TRBJ2-3; TRBD1 might be the D (6 bases). The sequence was obtained from a man in his fifties who received an inactivated influenza vaccine. The CDR3 is CAWSVGTSTDTQYF. The CDR3 DNA follows: TGTGCCTGGAGTGTCGGGACAAGCACAGATACGCAGTATTTT.